Below, one T cell receptor beta chain is given with its context. Its antigen remains unknown. Naive CD8 isolation took CD45RO-negative cells positively selected for CCR7 and excluded terminally differentiated effector memory CD45RA+ cells. Donors comprised healthy HIV-negative adults lacking recent acute infections or vaccinations. This record comes from a study of shared clonotypes between healthy human individuals. The study's findings and limits: An effect of sequencing depth on clonotype sharing among donors was expected.

CDR1 is MNHEY and CDR2 is SVGAGI in the germline V gene. After removal of 6 bases from V and 7 bases from J, the junction contained 7 bases not matched to a gene. The CDR3 spans 14 residues. The data were produced by immunoSEQ multiplex PCR, yet TCRdb's version contains in-frame clones alone and is incomplete. Among millions of clones listed, 85% to 95% were seen once. The TCR originated in a man between 18 and 29 years old in good health. The genes are TRBV6-5 and TRBJ2-2; TRBD2 matches 8 bases. The material sequenced was naive CD8+ T cells sorted from blood. The CDR3 sequence is CASSHGGAGGELFF. The DNA of the CDR3 is TGTGCCAGCAGCCACGGGGGGGCAGGCGGGGAGCTGTTTTTT.